This is a list of T cell receptor beta chains from one sample in a study of blood T cells in healthy people across ages. TCRdb reprocessed the 5' RACE reads with MiXCR, giving one entry per CDR3 protein. Among 1.5 million to 2 million distinct CDR3 sequences, roughly 27% were seen once, and the ten largest hold more than 6%. Sequences were obtained from blood. All receptors derive from a woman younger than 45 in good health. CDR3s include the opening cysteine and the closing phenylalanine or tryptophan. Fields, in order: J gene, clone size, V gene, D gene, CDR3 protein, CDR3 DNA. A D gene is named only where the DNA matches it firmly. Rows may omit the clone size; those that give it use once, few, many or a size class.

TRBJ1-2 | few | TRBV12-3/TRBV12-4 | . | CASSLGRTRYGYTF | TGTGCCAGCAGTTTGGGTCGGACCCGCTATGGCTACACCTTC
TRBJ2-5 | . | TRBV2 | . | CASSAPSVLRGQETQYF | TGTGCCAGCAGTGCCCCCTCAGTCTTACGAGGCCAAGAGACCCAGTACTTC
TRBJ2-1 | few | TRBV5-1 | . | CASSTYSNEQFF | TGCGCCAGCAGCACCTATTCGAATGAGCAGTTCTTC
TRBJ2-3 | . | TRBV18 | . | CASPPSSTDTQYF | TGTGCCAGCCCACCGTCTAGCACAGATACGCAGTATTTT
TRBJ2-1 | many | TRBV29-1 | . | CSVGYEQFF | TGCAGCGTTGGGTATGAGCAGTTCTTC
TRBJ2-1 | many | TRBV5-5 | TRBD1 | CASSVGQASYNEQFF | TGTGCCAGCAGCGTCGGACAGGCCTCCTACAATGAGCAGTTCTTC
TRBJ2-7 | . | TRBV7-9 | . | CASSPPGIPYEQYF | TGTGCCAGCAGCCCCCCCGGTATCCCCTACGAGCAGTACTTC
TRBJ2-7 | few | TRBV10-3 | . | CAIWGTGGEQYF | TGTGCCATCTGGGGTACTGGGGGCGAGCAGTACTTC
TRBJ2-5 | many | TRBV5-6 | . | CASSLTRQRSYQETQYF | TGTGCCAGCAGCTTGACGAGGCAACGATCGTACCAAGAGACCCAGTACTTC
TRBJ2-1 | . | TRBV12-3/TRBV12-4 | . | CASSFGPAETQFF | TGTGCCAGCAGTTTCGGGCCAGCGGAGACCCAGTTCTTC
TRBJ2-1 | . | TRBV20-1 | TRBD2 | CSASRPSGYYNEQFF | TGCAGTGCTAGTCGGCCTAGCGGATACTACAATGAGCAGTTCTTC
TRBJ1-6 | . | TRBV6-2/TRBV6-3 | TRBD1 | CASTGTGVSPLHF | TGTGCCAGCACTGGGACAGGGGTTTCACCCCTCCACTTT
TRBJ2-7 | . | TRBV12-3/TRBV12-4 | . | CASSDGGYGSYEQYF | TGTGCCAGCAGTGACGGGGGCTACGGATCCTACGAGCAGTACTTC
TRBJ1-2 | few | TRBV12-3/TRBV12-4 | . | CASSSTVGSYGYTF | TGTGCCAGCAGTTCGACGGTGGGGTCCTATGGCTACACCTTC
TRBJ2-3 | few | TRBV20-1 | TRBD2 | CSATTTWTSGGRSTDTQYF | TGCAGTGCTACCACGACATGGACTAGCGGGGGGCGAAGCACAGATACGCAGTATTTT
TRBJ2-1 | many | TRBV12-3/TRBV12-4 | . | CASSWDTLNEQFF | TGTGCCAGCAGTTGGGACACTCTCAATGAGCAGTTCTTC
TRBJ2-1 | few | TRBV27 | . | CASSPLGAYNEQFF | TGTGCCAGCAGCCCGCTCGGAGCATACAATGAGCAGTTCTTC
TRBJ2-3 | . | TRBV20-1 | . | CSASHFDTQYF | TGCAGTGCTAGCCACTTTGATACGCAGTATTTT
TRBJ1-5 | few | TRBV7-9 | TRBD1 | CASTKSIDRGVGQPQHF | TGTGCCAGCACCAAGAGCATAGACAGGGGAGTGGGTCAGCCCCAGCATTTT
TRBJ2-7 | few | TRBV3-1 | . | CASSQGVEGEQYF | TGTGCCAGCAGCCAAGGAGTAGAAGGGGAGCAGTACTTC
TRBJ1-4 | . | TRBV4-1 | TRBD1 | CASSQGPGQGGNEKLFF | TGCGCCAGCAGCCAAGGGCCGGGACAGGGGGGTAATGAAAAACTGTTTTTT
TRBJ2-3 | . | TRBV20-1 | TRBD2 | CSANPRASGLTDTQYF | TGCAGTGCTAACCCCAGGGCTAGCGGATTAACAGATACGCAGTATTTT
TRBJ2-5 | . | TRBV7-9 | . | CASSDTPSVGKLETQYF | TGTGCCAGCAGCGACACCCCTAGTGTGGGCAAACTGGAGACCCAGTACTTC